These 27 T cell receptor beta chains share one sample of origin, sequenced in a study of T cells expressing NK-cell markers. TCRdb reprocessed the 5' RACE reads, keeping one entry per CDR3 protein, no DNA. The sample has 200,000 to 300,000 distinct CDR3 sequences. The sample was blood T cells: a sorted CD56 or NKG2C T cell subset, CD4+ or CD8+ T cells, or bulk PBMC T cells (not recorded which). Source of these receptors: a man aged 18 to 30 in good health.

J is TRBJ2-7 and V is TRBV20-1; TCRdb's D gene call, TRBD1, goes unchecked for lack of DNA. Germline loops: CDR1 DFQATT, CDR2 SNEGSKA (reference sequence). This CDR3 is built from 16 residues. CDR3: CSANPLSAGLGDEQYF.

The chain is built from TRBV5-6 and TRBJ2-5. This CDR3 comprises 14 residues. Germline assignment: CDR1 SGHDT and CDR2 YYEEEE. The chain's CDR3 is CASSLALYQETQYF.

CDR3 in amino acids: CASSLSAGGAYEQYF. The rearrangement uses TRBV12-3 or TRBV12-4 and TRBJ2-7. CDR3 length: 15 amino acids.

V usage is TRBV7-9 and J usage is TRBJ2-1; TCRdb picks TRBD2, but there is no DNA to check that call. CDR3 size: 13 residues. Germline CDR1 reads SEHNR; CDR2 reads FQNEAQ (reference sequence). The CDR3 reads CASSLFGGGEQFF.

The chain combines TRBV7-2 with TRBJ2-7; TCRdb selects TRBD1, and the lack of DNA leaves this call unchecked. This CDR3 has 17 residues. Per the germline V gene, CDR1 is SGHTA and CDR2 is FQGNSA. The CDR3 protein is CASSLTLTGLGTYEQYF.

The CDR3 region is CATSRDLAGANEQFF. The chain is built from TRBV15 and TRBJ2-1; the D call of TRBD2 rests on TCRdb alone, since no DNA is present to check it. CDR1 LNHNV and CDR2 YYDKDF come from the germline V gene (reference sequence). This CDR3 is built from 15 residues.

The rearrangement joins TRBV24-1 to TRBJ2-1. The CDR3 sequence is 18 residues long. Germline-derived CDR1 and CDR2 are KGHDR and SFDVKD. The CDR3 spells CATSDYKMGRSSYNEQFF.

The chain joins TRBV7-6 to TRBJ2-1; TCRdb calls TRBD2, which cannot be checked without DNA. Germline CDR1 and CDR2: SGHVS and FNYEAQ. The length of the CDR3 is 14 residues. The CDR3 sequence is CASSFSGGGNEQFF.

This chain links TRBV12-3 or TRBV12-4 with TRBJ2-3; TCRdb reports TRBD2, a call that lacks DNA to check it against. The CDR3 consists of 14 residues. CDR3 sequence: CASSNGRGTDTQYF.

The V gene is TRBV3-1, the J gene TRBJ2-7; the D gene TCRdb calls, TRBD2, cannot be checked with no DNA. The CDR3 has 16 residues. The V gene's germline CDR1 is LGHDT and CDR2 YNNKEL (reference sequence). CDR3 sequence reads: CASSQDRGAGGIEQYF.

V usage is TRBV18 and J usage is TRBJ2-3; TCRdb indicates TRBD1, and absent DNA this call remains unverified. The germline V gene has CDR1 KGHSH and CDR2 LQKENI. The CDR3 runs 16 residues. The CDR3 protein is CASSPKDRFSTDTQYF. The variable domain in full, with the rest retrieved from reference TRBV18 and TRBJ2-3, is NAGVMQNPRHLVRRRGQEARLRCSPMKGHSHVYWYRQLPEEGLKFMVYLQKENIIDESGMPKERFSAEFPKEGPSILRIQQVVRGDSAAYFCASSPKDRFSTDTQYFGPGTRLTVL.

The chain uses TRBV7-2 and TRBJ2-1; lacking DNA, the TRBD1 call made by TCRdb goes unchecked. The germline V gene has CDR1 SGHTA and CDR2 FQGNSA. This CDR3 has 16 residues. The CDR3 region is CASIEAPGGSYNEQFF.

The gene calls are TRBV6-1 and TRBJ2-7; TCRdb proposes TRBD1, but this gene call is untestable without DNA. Germline V gene sequence: CDR1 MNHNS, CDR2 SASEGT. CDR3 length: 15 residues. The CDR3 region is CASRLSRDDRYEQYF.

The V and J genes are TRBV19 and TRBJ1-5; the D call from TCRdb, TRBD1, cannot be confirmed without DNA. Per the germline V gene, CDR1 is LNHDA and CDR2 is SQIVND (reference sequence). There are 15 residues in the CDR3. CDR3 in amino acids: CASSIGQGSNQPQHF. The entire variable domain, with the rest obtained from reference TRBV19 and TRBJ1-5, is as follows: DGGITQSPKYLFRKEGQNVTLSCEQNLNHDAMYWYRQDPGQGLRLIYYSQIVNDFQKGDIAEGYSVSREKKESFPLTVTSAQKNPTAFYLCASSIGQGSNQPQHFGDGTRLSIL.

The V and J genes are TRBV12-3 or TRBV12-4 and TRBJ1-4. CDR3 length: 14 amino acids. CDR3: CASSSRVLLEKLFF.

The chain carries TRBV5-1 and TRBJ2-1; TCRdb's D call, TRBD1, is unchecked because there is no DNA. The germline V gene has CDR1 SGHRS and CDR2 YFSETQ. This CDR3 spans 19 amino acids. The CDR3 loop reads CASSQPGGQSSGSYNEQFF.

The V and J genes are TRBV7-2 and TRBJ2-5; the D gene TCRdb calls, TRBD2, cannot be checked with no DNA. CDR3 length: 19 residues. Per the germline V gene, CDR1 is SGHTA and CDR2 is FQGNSA. The CDR3 protein is CASSLAPGTSGSALGTQYF.

V is TRBV6-5 and J is TRBJ1-1; TCRdb reports TRBD1, a call that lacks DNA to check it against. The CDR3 contains 13 residues. Germline V gives CDR1 MNHEY, CDR2 SVGAGI. Here the CDR3 reads CASSRSGAPEAFF.

This sequence joins TRBV5-1 and TRBJ1-1; the D call of TRBD1 rests on TCRdb alone, since no DNA is present to check it. Germline V gives CDR1 SGHRS, CDR2 YFSETQ. This CDR3 comprises 16 residues. The CDR3 here is CASSKRTGQLNTEAFF.

V is TRBV9 and J is TRBJ1-1; the D call from TCRdb, TRBD1, cannot be confirmed without DNA. This CDR3 is 16 amino acids long. CDR1 is SGDLS and CDR2 is YYNGEE in the germline V gene. CDR3 residues: CASSVGGTAEPLEAFF.

The chain is built from TRBV10-2 and TRBJ1-1; TCRdb indicates TRBD1, and absent DNA this call remains unverified. The CDR3 sequence is 15 residues long. The germline V gene encodes CDR1 WSHSY and CDR2 SAAADI. CDR3 sequence reads: CASSEPRGLNTEAFF.

This chain joins TRBV12-3 or TRBV12-4 and TRBJ2-1; TCRdb designates TRBD2, a call that cannot be tested without DNA. The CDR3 spans 15 residues. The CDR3: CASSRTTSGHNEQFF.

CDR3: CSAPRAGYTGELFF. This rearrangement joins TRBV20-1 to TRBJ2-2; the D call of TRBD2 rests on TCRdb alone, since no DNA is present to check it. Germline CDR1 reads DFQATT; CDR2 reads SNEGSKA (reference sequence). The CDR3 has 14 amino acids.

This chain links TRBV7-8 with TRBJ2-7; TCRdb selects TRBD2, and the lack of DNA leaves this call unchecked. Per germline, CDR1 SGHVS and CDR2 FQNEAQ. CDR3 length: 19 amino acids. CDR3 sequence: CASSLASRGRLAGAYEQYF.

This rearrangement joins TRBV6-5 to TRBJ2-2; TCRdb proposes TRBD1, but this gene call is untestable without DNA. Germline V gene data show CDR1 as MNHEY and CDR2 as SVGAGI. CDR3 length: 16 amino acids. The CDR3 region is CASSYSIVGGAGELFF.

The chain has TRBV12-3 or TRBV12-4 and TRBJ1-2. This CDR3 has 12 residues. The CDR3 sequence: CASSLGSYGYTF.

CDR3: CASSYSTRWSRNIQYF. The V call is TRBV6-5, the J call TRBJ2-4. Germline CDR1 is MNHEY and CDR2 is SVGAGI. This CDR3 comprises 16 residues.